This passage covers 21 T cell receptor beta chains from one sample sequenced in a study of blood T cell repertoires in COVID-19. TCRdb's table, derived via immunoSEQ multiplex PCR, lists solely in-frame clones and lacks some. Of 250,000 or so clones listed, about 93% are singletons. Sequences were obtained from peripheral blood. The receptors come from a young man with COVID-19, enrolled during active disease.

J is TRBJ2-1 and V is TRBV5-1; 13 nucleotides match TRBD2. Unmatched junction bases numbered 5, after V lost 0 bases and J lost 8 bases. The CDR3 runs to 16 residues. CDR1 is SGHRS and CDR2 is YFSETQ in the germline V gene. The CDR3 DNA reads as TGCGCCAGCAGCTTGGTAACTAGCGGGGGGGTCGATGAGCAGTTCTTC. It specifies CASSLVTSGGVDEQFF.

The chain is built from TRBV19 and TRBJ2-7, with 10 bases aligning to TRBD1. The CDR3 loop spans 15 amino acids. Germline lookup yields CDR1 LNHDA and CDR2 SQIVND (reference sequence). Trimming at V came to 4 bases and at J to 1 base, leaving 4 bases not matched to a gene. In DNA, the CDR3 is TGTGCCAGTAGTAAGGACAGGGGGGTATCCTACGAGCAGTACTTC. This sequence encodes CASSKDRGVSYEQYF.

V is TRBV6-6 and J is TRBJ2-6; the match to TRBD2 covers 9 bases. The CDR3 extends over 17 amino acids. V dropped 5 bases and J dropped 0; count of bases not matched to a gene: 5. Germline CDR1 MNHNY, CDR2 SVGAGI (reference sequence). CDR3 DNA sequence: TGTGCCAGCAGTCGACTAGCGGATTACTCTGGGGCCAACGTCCTGACTTTC. This encodes CASSRLADYSGANVLTF.

The genes are TRBV3-1 (or the pseudogene TRBV3-2) and TRBJ1-2; D is possibly TRBD1 (5 bases). CDR1 and CDR2 from the germline V gene are LGHDT and YNNKEL (reference sequence). The CDR3 is made up of 12 amino acids. V was trimmed by 6 bases and J by 7 bases, leaving 12 bases between them. In nucleotides, the CDR3 is TGTGCCAGCAGTGGGGGAGGGTCTGGCTACACCTTC. This sequence encodes CASSGGGSGYTF.

This chain joins TRBV6-1 and TRBJ1-5; 9 nucleotides line up with TRBD1. Germline V lookup: CDR1 MNHNS, CDR2 SASEGT. The J segment lost 2 bases and the V segment lost 4 bases, leaving 9 bases of the junction unmatched. CDR3 length: 17 amino acids. In DNA form, the CDR3 reads TGTGCCAGCAGTGCCAGGGACAGGGTTAGGGGCAATCAGCCCCAGCATTTT. Protein sequence: CASSARDRVRGNQPQHF.

This clone was seen a single time. This chain's CDR3 is CAKRPPQETQYF. In DNA, the CDR3 is TGTGCCAAGAGGCCCCCCCAAGAGACCCAGTACTTC. The V and J genes are TRBV10-3 and TRBJ2-5; no reliable D call. This CDR3 region has 12 residues. V lost 10 bases and J lost 1, with 10 bases in between. Germline CDR1 and CDR2: ENHRY and SYGVKD.

The chain is built from TRBV6-5 and TRBJ1-5, with a possible D match to TRBD1 (5 bases). Germline V gene data show CDR1 as MNHEY and CDR2 as SVGAGI. The CDR3 covers 15 residues. V lost 2 bases and J 1 base, leaving 9 bases between the germline ends. The CDR3 region is CASSYGAGSNQPQHF. Here the CDR3 DNA reads TGTGCCAGCAGTTACGGGGCTGGGAGCAATCAGCCCCAGCATTTT.

The chain employs TRBV27 and TRBJ2-1, with a tentative D call TRBD2 (7 bases). Germline loops: CDR1 MNHEY, CDR2 SMNVEV (reference sequence). The germline V and J ends were trimmed by 8 bases and 9 bases, with 20 bases remaining between them. This CDR3 spans 14 amino acids. The CDR3 spells CASRLGGANGEQFF. DNA of the CDR3: TGTGCCAGCCGGTTAGGGGGGGCTAACGGTGAGCAGTTCTTC.

The V gene is TRBV9, the J gene TRBJ1-3; no clear D gene. Per the germline V gene, CDR1 is SGDLS and CDR2 is YYNGEE. The CDR3 has 16 residues. The ends were cut back, 0 bases at V and 2 bases at J, with 12 bases in the middle. CDR3: CASSVDEGTPGNTIYF. CDR3 in DNA: TGTGCCAGCAGCGTAGACGAGGGAACTCCTGGAAACACCATATATTTT.

V is TRBV6-2 or TRBV6-3 and J is TRBJ1-2; TRBD1 is a possible D gene (5 bases). Trimming removed 6 bases from V and 6 bases from J, with 17 bases in between. This CDR3 region has 14 residues. The V gene's germline CDR1 is MNHEY and CDR2 SVGEGT. The CDR3: CASSHRGSLDGYTF. CDR3 coding DNA: TGTGCCAGCAGCCATAGGGGTTCCCTAGATGGCTACACCTTC.

The chain has TRBV7-3 and TRBJ1-2; TRBD1 is a possible D gene (6 bases). V lost 9 bases to trimming and J lost 4 bases, with 18 bases between them. The CDR3 is 14 residues long. The germline CDR1 and CDR2 sequences are SGHTA and FQGTGA. The CDR3 nucleotides are TGTGCCAGAGGGGGAGTCAGGGCGGGCTATGGCTACACCTTC. Protein product: CARGGVRAGYGYTF.

V is TRBV24-1 and J is TRBJ2-3; 9 bases fit TRBD1. CDR1 is KGHDR and CDR2 is SFDVKD in the germline V gene. The CDR3 is made up of 14 amino acids. The V and J ends lost 5 bases and 4 bases, in that order; junction bases with no gene match: 3. The CDR3 is CATSGTGEADTQYF. The DNA for the CDR3 is TGTGCCACCAGTGGGACAGGGGAGGCAGATACGCAGTATTTT.

The J gene is TRBJ2-1, the V gene TRBV10-3; 10 bases match TRBD1. The CDR3 extends over 15 amino acids. The germline gives CDR1 ENHRY, CDR2 SYGVKD. V lost 4 bases and J lost 2; bases outside the gene matches: 2. The CDR3 DNA sequence: TGTGCCATCAGTGCCGGGACAGGGGCCTACAATGAGCAGTTCTTC. It is translated as CAISAGTGAYNEQFF.

The V call is TRBV6-5, the J call TRBJ1-2; TRBD1 aligns across 9 bases. Unmatched junction bases numbered 4, after V lost 0 bases and J lost 8 bases. In germline, CDR1 is MNHEY, CDR2 SVGAGI. CDR3 length equals 14 residues. In nucleotides, the CDR3 is TGTGCCAGCAGTTACTCCACAGGGGGCAGGGGCTACACCTTC. This gives the protein CASSYSTGGRGYTF.

V and J are TRBV2 and TRBJ2-7; 8 positions agree with TRBD1. The CDR3 has 15 amino acids. The germline V gene has CDR1 SNHLY and CDR2 FYNNEI. Unmatched junction bases numbered 9, after V lost 6 bases and J lost 2 bases. CDR3 sequence (DNA): TGTGCCAGCAGCAGTGATGGGACAGGAGCCTACGAGCAGTACTTC. Amino acid sequence: CASSSDGTGAYEQYF.

The chain is built from TRBV9 and TRBJ1-6; D gene unclear. Deletions cut 0 bases from V and 7 bases from J, with 11 bases between. This CDR3 is 15 amino acids long. Germline V gives CDR1 SGDLS, CDR2 YYNGEE. The CDR3 sequence: CASSVALAPNSPLHF. In DNA, the CDR3 is TGTGCCAGCAGCGTAGCATTAGCCCCAAATTCACCCCTCCACTTT.

The chain is built from TRBV7-6 and TRBJ2-2; weak D call: TRBD1 (6 bases). V gave up 2 bases and J gave up 5 bases, with 12 bases separating them. CDR3 length: 15 residues. The germline CDR1 and CDR2 sequences are SGHVS and FNYEAQ. The CDR3 DNA is TGTGCCAGCAGCTTAACGACAGGTCAGACCGGGGAGCTGTTTTTT. This gives the protein CASSLTTGQTGELFF.

This clone was observed a single time. V gene TRBV19 combines with J gene TRBJ1-4, with no clear D. CDR1 is LNHDA, CDR2 SQIVND, per germline (reference sequence). Trimming cost V 6 bases and J 2 bases, with 10 bases left between them. The CDR3 covers 14 residues. The CDR3 region has the DNA TGTGCCAGTAGGAGCTTAACCACTAATGAAAAACTGTTTTTT. Its protein is CASRSLTTNEKLFF.

This chain uses TRBV18 with TRBJ1-5, with 7 positions matching TRBD1. The trim removed 5 bases at V and 1 base at J, leaving 2 bases unmatched. The CDR3 consists of 14 residues. The germline CDR1 and CDR2 sequences are KGHSH and LQKENI. Written as DNA, the CDR3 is TGTGCCAGCTCAACAGGGGTGAGCAATCAGCCCCAGCATTTT. Translated, it gives CASSTGVSNQPQHF.

The chain is built from TRBV10-1 and TRBJ1-2, with a possible D match to TRBD1 (5 bases). The CDR3 has 13 residues. V lost 4 bases and J 3 bases, leaving 9 bases between the germline ends. Germline V gene lookup returns CDR1 WNHNN and CDR2 SYGVQD (reference sequence). The CDR3 DNA reads as TGCGCCAGCAGTGCGGCCAGGGACTATGGCTACACCTTC. Amino acids: CASSAARDYGYTF.

The chain uses TRBV4-1 and TRBJ1-1, with 7 bases lining up with TRBD1. CDR1 MGHRA and CDR2 YSYEKL come from the germline V gene. This CDR3 comprises 15 residues. Trimming removed 4 bases from V and 5 bases from J; junction bases left unmatched: 10. The CDR3: CASSPGQARRTEAFF. CDR3 nucleotide sequence: TGCGCCAGCAGCCCAGGACAGGCGAGGAGGACTGAAGCTTTCTTT.